The sequence of this T cell receptor (beta chain) was determined in a study of T-cell reconstitution after alpha-beta-depleted transplantation in children. There are a few counts of this clonotype. For TCRbeta, the library was prepared with unique molecular identifiers. TCRdb reprocessed the PCR reads with MiXCR, giving one entry per CDR3 protein. Of about 440,000 distinct CDR3 sequences in the sample, about 40% were seen once. CDR1 is MGHRA and CDR2 is YSYEKL in the germline V gene. The V and J ends lost 4 bases and 5 bases, in that order; junction bases with no gene match: 14. The CDR3 contains 16 residues.

This chain links TRBV4-1 with TRBJ2-7; 7 bases match TRBD2. The receptor's source is a girl aged 2 to 9 with aplastic anemia, due to receive a stem cell transplant. Here the sequenced sample was PBMCs, taken before TCRalphabeta/CD19-depleted stem cell transplant. The CDR3 here is CASSLTSSGLGHEQYF. DNA for the CDR3: TGCGCCAGCAGCCTAACTTCCAGCGGACTAGGGCACGAGCAGTACTTC.